The subject of this entry is one T cell receptor (beta chain). The antigen is undetermined. RNA was extracted with the RNeasy kit, and a quantity of roughly 0.45 to 1 ug was reverse transcribed using random hexamers. TCRdb redid the calling of the immunoSEQ multiplex PCR reads with MiXCR, one entry per CDR3 protein. The data hold 150,000 to 200,000 distinct CDR3 sequences, with around 93% observed a single time. The data were obtained in a study of CD8 T cells in Susac syndrome. Study information: The sequenced Susac syndrome patients comprised five or six with active disease and 8 or 9 in remission. Whole-study findings and limits: Susac syndrome CD8+ repertoires were clonally expanded, most strongly in CD8+ TEMRA cells.

Purification of the CD8+ and CD4+ T cells relied on negative isolation, and TEMRA cells underwent FACS enrichment. The sample comprised CD8+ T cells from PBMCs. The sequence was collected from a human donor with Susac syndrome.

CDR3 sequence reads: CASRDPLDRLPGYGNEQFF. The CDR3 nucleotides read TGTGCCAGCAGGGATCCGTTGGACAGATTACCGGGTTATGGCAATGAGCAGTTCTTC. The V gene is TRBV11-2, the J gene TRBJ2-1, with TRBD1 as a possible D gene (6 bases). The germline CDR1 and CDR2 sequences are SGHAT and FQNNGV. The CDR3 runs to 19 residues. V was pared by 6 bases and J by 6 bases, with 30 bases between.